The text below deals with one TCR beta chain. What it binds is unknown. Libraries were prepared by immunoSEQ multiplex PCR; TCRdb keeps only in-frame clonotypes and omits some of them. The sample yields 200,000 or so clones, approximately 82% seen once. The record originates from a study of cytomegalovirus exposure and HLA in healthy donors. Study-wide context: Both the 95 to 150 validation repertoires and the approximately 670 first-cohort repertoires used the same platform, as reported by a later analysis.

Study-wide results and caveats: It was reportedly the case that the classifier diagnosed cytomegalovirus status with high specificity and sensitivity. TCR beta chains numbering more than 150 were designated cytomegalovirus-associated. The authors confirmed in vitro that a few CMV-associated chains were specific for CMV antigens.

V shed 3 bases, J shed 6 bases, and the junction held 7 bases outside the gene matches. Germline-derived CDR1 and CDR2 are ENHRY and SYGVKD. The length of the CDR3 is 15 residues. The sequence was collected from a woman aged 18-30 years in good health and CMV-seronegative. The sample was PBMCs. This chain links TRBV10-3 with TRBJ2-1, with TRBD2 matching 8 bases. The CDR3, as DNA: TGTGCCATCAGTGACGGGCCAGCGGGAGTCAATGAGCAGTTCTTC. This translates into CAISDGPAGVNEQFF.